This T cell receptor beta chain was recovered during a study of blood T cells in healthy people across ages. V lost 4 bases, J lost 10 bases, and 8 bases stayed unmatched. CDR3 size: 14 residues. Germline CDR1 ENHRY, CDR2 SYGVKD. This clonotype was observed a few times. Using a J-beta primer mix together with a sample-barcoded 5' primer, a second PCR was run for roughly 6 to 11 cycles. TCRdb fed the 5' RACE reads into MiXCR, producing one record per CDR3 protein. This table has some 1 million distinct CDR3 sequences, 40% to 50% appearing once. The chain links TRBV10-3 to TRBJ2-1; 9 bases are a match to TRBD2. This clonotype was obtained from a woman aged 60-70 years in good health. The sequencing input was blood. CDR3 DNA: TGTGCCATCAGTGGTGCGGGGGGGACATTCGAGCAGTTCTTC. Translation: CAISGAGGTFEQFF.